These T cell receptor beta chains were read from a single sample in a study of T cell responses to AZD1222 COVID-19 vaccine. Libraries were prepared by immunoSEQ multiplex PCR; TCRdb keeps only in-frame clonotypes and omits some of them. The sample shows about 100,000 clones, 80% to 95% of them seen only once. Sequencing used peripheral blood, obtained 28 days after the second AZD1222 dose. These receptors were taken from an adult who received the AZD1222 COVID-19 vaccine. Each CDR3 is given with its conserved first and last residue. A D gene is named only where the DNA matches it firmly. Clone sizes are given selectively: once, few, many, or a class where the clone is expanded.

>TRBV12-3/TRBV12-4|NA|TRBJ1-5|NA
CASSFGDGQPQHF
TGTGCCAGCAGTTTCGGGGATGGCCAGCCCCAGCATTTT
>TRBV27|NA|TRBJ1-4|NA
CASSTGERANEKLFF
TGTGCCAGCAGTACCGGGGAGAGAGCTAATGAAAAACTGTTTTTT
>TRBV5-5|NA|TRBJ1-5|TRBD1
CASSPTGGLTINQPQHF
TGTGCCAGCAGCCCGACAGGGGGCCTCACAATCAATCAGCCCCAGCATTTT
>TRBV28|NA|TRBJ1-4|NA
CASSPLRVKLFF
TGTGCCAGCAGTCCTCTAAGGGTAAAACTGTTTTTT
>TRBV29-1|NA|TRBJ1-5|TRBD1
CSVGGTGPNQPQHF
TGCAGCGTGGGGGGGACAGGCCCCAATCAGCCCCAGCATTTT
>TRBV25-1|NA|TRBJ1-4|NA
CASSEYAGSATNEKLFF
TGTGCCAGCAGTGAATACGCAGGGAGTGCAACTAATGAAAAACTGTTTTTT
>TRBV2|few|TRBJ1-4|TRBD1
CASSEQPGGKLFF
TGTGCCAGCAGTGAGCAGCCAGGGGGAAAACTGTTTTTT
>TRBV4-1|NA|TRBJ1-2|NA
CASSQVGGDGYTF
TGCGCCAGCAGCCAAGTTGGCGGGGATGGCTACACCTTC
>TRBV4-2|NA|TRBJ1-5|NA
CASSQDGENHSNQPQHF
TGTGCCAGCAGCCAAGATGGAGAGAACCATAGCAATCAGCCCCAGCATTTT
>TRBV28|NA|TRBJ1-4|NA
CASSNQGVKLFF
TGTGCCAGCAGTAACCAGGGTGTCAAACTGTTTTTT
>TRBV6-1|NA|TRBJ1-3|TRBD1
CASSERTGRGGNTIYF
TGTGCCAGCAGTGAGCGGACAGGGAGAGGGGGAAACACCATATATTTT
>TRBV20-1|NA|TRBJ1-1|NA
CSARVYTEAFF
TGCAGTGCTAGAGTTTACACTGAAGCTTTCTTT
>TRBV7-3|NA|TRBJ2-7|TRBD1
CASSTGTGPYEQYF
TGTGCCAGCAGCACGGGGACAGGGCCCTACGAGCAGTACTTC
>TRBV4-1|NA|TRBJ1-4|NA
CASSQDQAVANEKLFF
TGCGCCAGCAGCCAAGATCAGGCGGTGGCTAATGAAAAACTGTTTTTT
>TRBV9|NA|TRBJ2-5|TRBD2
CASSVALAGGVQETQYF
TGTGCCAGCAGCGTAGCCCTAGCGGGGGGGGTACAAGAGACCCAGTACTTC
>TRBV29-1|NA|TRBJ1-1|NA
CSVGRRQSNTEAFF
TGCAGCGTAGGTCGGCGGCAGTCTAACACTGAAGCTTTCTTT
>TRBV15|NA|TRBJ1-5|NA
CATSREGGRSNQPQHF
TGTGCCACCAGCAGAGAAGGGGGGCGAAGCAATCAGCCCCAGCATTTT
>TRBV30|NA|TRBJ1-2|TRBD1
CAWSAGTGGGYTF
TGTGCCTGGAGTGCCGGGACAGGTGGGGGCTACACCTTC
>TRBV6-2/TRBV6-3|NA|TRBJ2-7|TRBD1
CASSFQGAAGEQYF
TGTGCCAGCAGTTTTCAGGGGGCGGCGGGCGAGCAGTACTTC
>TRBV28|NA|TRBJ2-1|TRBD2
CASSRIPERDQFF
TGTGCCAGCAGTCGTATACCCGAGCGGGATCAGTTCTTC